This T cell receptor (beta chain) comes out of a study of beta chain features in type 1 diabetes. Study observations and caveats: VDJ junctions sequenced from type 1 diabetes patients showed fewer insertions and more deletions. Whether TCRB rearrangement is influenced by HLA type was left unresolved in this analysis. Type 1 diabetes patients showed a moderate but significant shortening of TCRB CDR3s in all four CD4+ subsets.

This clone came up many times. Its antigen remains unidentified. The whole isolated RNA underwent reverse transcription, so sequencing captured expressed TCRB transcripts. Average reads for naive, central memory and regulatory T cell samples were several million. Sequenced by immunoSEQ multiplex PCR; TCRdb stores in-frame clones only, minus some. The table has about 340,000 clones, roughly 8% seen once. Germline CDR1 is SNHLY and CDR2 is FYNNEI. The V segment lost 6 bases and the J segment 8 bases; nucleotides outside the gene matches: 3. The CDR3 loop spans 12 amino acids. The chain is built from TRBV2 and TRBJ2-1; 8 bases line up with TRBD2. The TCR sequence derives from a woman under 30 in good health. The material sequenced was central memory CD4+ T cells from blood. CDR3 in DNA: TGTGCCAGCAGCGAGACTAGCGATGAGCAGTTCTTC. It translates to CASSETSDEQFF.